This TCR beta chain was recovered during a study of cytomegalovirus exposure and HLA in healthy donors. The wider study: The approximately 120 validation repertoires were reported in a later analysis to have been generated on the same platform as the approximately 600 first-cohort repertoires.

The method was immunoSEQ multiplex PCR; TCRdb's version includes in-frame clones alone and lacks a portion of them. Among 100,000 to 150,000 clones listed, about 87% were seen once. Trimming shortened V by 5 bases and J by 8 bases, and 11 bases separated the two germline ends. From germline, CDR1 is MNHEY and CDR2 SMNVEV (reference sequence). The CDR3 runs 12 residues. General study points: CMV antigen specificity was confirmed in vitro for three CMV-associated chains. Subsequent analysis revealed that first-cohort TCR clusters tended to co-occur in the approximately 120 validation repertoires.

Concerning this clone itself: Antigen unknown.

Sequencing input: PBMCs. This rearrangement joins TRBV27 to TRBJ2-3, with D possibly matching TRBD1 (6 bases). This TCR derives from a woman younger than 30 in good health and CMV-seronegative. CDR3 in amino acids: CASSQGYATQYF. As DNA, the CDR3 is TGTGCCAGCAGTCAGGGGTACGCTACGCAGTATTTT.